Following are 27 T cell receptor beta chains from one sample sequenced in a study of blood T cell repertoires in COVID-19. Generated by immunoSEQ multiplex PCR, the TCRdb table keeps only in-frame clones and is missing some. The data hold about 280,000 clones, with around 87% observed a single time. Specimen: PBMCs or T cells enriched from blood (not recorded which). These receptors all come from a young woman with acute COVID-19.

V usage is TRBV5-4 and J usage is TRBJ2-5; 9 positions match TRBD1. Germline V gives CDR1 SGHNT, CDR2 YYREEE (reference sequence). The ends lost 0 bases at V and 4 bases at J; junction bases unmatched: 4. The CDR3 is made up of 15 amino acids. The CDR3 bases are TGTGCCAGCAGCTTGGCGGGACAGGGAGGAGAGACCCAGTACTTC. It is translated as CASSLAGQGGETQYF. Full variable domain (rest looked up from reference TRBV5-4 and TRBJ2-5): ETGVTQSPTHLIKTRGQQVTLRCSSQSGHNTVSWYQQALGQGPQFIFQYYREEENGRGNFPPRFSGLQFPNYSSELNVNALELDDSALYLCASSLAGQGGETQYFGPGTRLLVL.

This rearrangement joins TRBV7-8 to TRBJ2-1, with 7 bases aligning to TRBD2. CDR3 size: 17 residues. Trimming removed 1 base from V and 9 bases from J; junction bases left unmatched: 15. Germline-derived CDR1 and CDR2 are SGHVS and FQNEAQ. DNA for the CDR3: TGTGCCAGCAGCTTAGGTGTGGCGGGAGCCGTTGGTGGTGAGCAGTTCTTC. Amino acids: CASSLGVAGAVGGEQFF.

The genes are TRBV28 and TRBJ2-7; TRBD1 matches at 7 bases. The CDR3 totals 15 residues. V gave up 7 bases and J gave up 0 bases; unmatched junction bases: 9. In germline, CDR1 is MDHEN, CDR2 SYDVKM. DNA of the CDR3: TGTGCCAGCATCCCCGGAGACAGGGACTCCTACGAGCAGTACTTC. It specifies CASIPGDRDSYEQYF.

The CDR3 region has the DNA TGCGCCAGCAGCCAAGAACAGGATCGGACCCAGCATTTT. This translates into CASSQEQDRTQHF. The rearrangement uses TRBV4-1 and TRBJ1-5; weak D call: TRBD1 (5 bases). Germline assignment: CDR1 MGHRA and CDR2 YSYEKL. The CDR3 length is 13 residues. With 0 bases removed from V and 11 bases from J, the gap between germline ends came to 11 bases.

The J gene is TRBJ2-6, the V gene TRBV5-6, with 8 bases that match TRBD1. Germline V CDR1 and CDR2: SGHDT, YYEEEE. The CDR3 consists of 19 residues. Trimming at V came to 1 base and at J to 0 bases, leaving 9 bases not matched to a gene. CDR3 residues: CASSLFLTGAISGANVLTF. The CDR3, as DNA: TGTGCCAGCAGCTTGTTTCTGACAGGGGCCATCTCTGGGGCCAACGTCCTGACTTTC. Full variable domain (outside the CDR3, taken from reference TRBV5-6 and TRBJ2-6): DAGVTQSPTHLIKTRGQQVTLRCSPKSGHDTVSWYQQALGQGPQFIFQYYEEEERQRGNFPDRFSGHQFPNYSSELNVNALLLGDSALYLCASSLFLTGAISGANVLTFGAGSRLTVL.

J is TRBJ1-1 and V is TRBV27; no firm D call. In germline, CDR1 is MNHEY, CDR2 SMNVEV (reference sequence). Trimming removed 3 bases at V and 8 bases at J, with 7 bases between. The CDR3 is 11 residues long. In nucleotides, the CDR3 is TGTGCCAGCAGTTTCCAGTCCGAAGCTTTCTTT. This gives the protein CASSFQSEAFF.

The rearrangement joins TRBV7-3 to TRBJ2-3; TRBD2 matches at 8 bases. Germline-derived CDR1 and CDR2 are SGHTA and FQGTGA. There are 15 residues in the CDR3. V lost 5 bases to trimming and J lost 4 bases; unmatched junction nucleotides: 8. The CDR3 region is CASSNREGRPDTQYF. Here the CDR3 DNA reads TGTGCCAGCAGCAACCGGGAGGGCCGCCCAGATACGCAGTATTTT.

The chain employs TRBV3-1 (or the pseudogene TRBV3-2) and TRBJ2-2, with 12 nucleotides matching TRBD2. Losses at the gene ends were 4 bases for V and 6 bases for J; bases not matched to a gene: 3. Per germline, CDR1 LGHDT and CDR2 YNNKEL (reference sequence). The CDR3 totals 15 residues. CDR3 sequence reads: CASSRLAGGSGELFF. Here the CDR3 DNA reads TGTGCCAGCAGCCGCCTAGCGGGAGGGTCCGGGGAGCTGTTTTTT.

The chain links TRBV27 to TRBJ2-7; D gene unclear. The CDR3 is 15 amino acids. V lost 4 bases and J lost 6, with 19 bases in between. Germline V gene lookup returns CDR1 MNHEY and CDR2 SMNVEV (reference sequence). This CDR3 reads CASSSSALPSGEQYF. DNA for the CDR3: TGTGCCAGCAGTTCCTCGGCACTCCCCTCGGGCGAGCAGTACTTC.

The chain links TRBV14 to TRBJ2-7; 9 bases align to TRBD1. The length of the CDR3 is 15 residues. Germline V lookup: CDR1 SGHDN, CDR2 FVKESK. V lost 5 bases, J lost 6 bases, and 11 bases stayed unmatched. The CDR3 DNA reads TGTGCCAGCAGCTCACTCCGGGACAGGGTCATCGAGCAGTACTTC. Its translation: CASSSLRDRVIEQYF. Supplemented by reference TRBV14 and TRBJ2-7, the full variable domain reads EAGVTQFPSHSVIEKGQTVTLRCDPISGHDNLYWYRRVMGKEIKFLLHFVKESKQDESGMPNNRFLAERTGGTYSTLKVQPAELEDSGVYFCASSSLRDRVIEQYFGPGTRLTVT.

The chain recombines TRBV28 with TRBJ1-5, with 8 positions matching TRBD1. This CDR3 is built from 16 residues. Looked up from germline, CDR1 is MDHEN and CDR2 is SYDVKM. V dropped 8 bases and J dropped 0; count of bases not matched to a gene: 9. The chain's CDR3 is CASQTGGLYSNQPQHF. CDR3 bases: TGTGCCAGCCAAACAGGGGGTCTATATAGCAATCAGCCCCAGCATTTT.

This sequence joins TRBV4-1 and TRBJ2-7; 10 bases are a match to TRBD1. CDR1 MGHRA and CDR2 YSYEKL come from the germline V gene. V trimming: 1 base; J trimming: 3 bases; junction bases outside the gene matches: 6. This CDR3 is 16 amino acids long. CDR3 region: CASSQVFGQGDYEQYF. CDR3 DNA: TGCGCCAGCAGCCAAGTATTTGGACAGGGGGACTACGAGCAGTACTTC.

This chain links TRBV28 with TRBJ1-2, with 12 bases matching TRBD1. Trimming at V came to 5 bases and at J to 7 bases, leaving 5 bases not matched to a gene. The CDR3 spans 14 residues. The germline V gene encodes CDR1 MDHEN and CDR2 SYDVKM. The CDR3 coding sequence is TGTGCCAGCAGTCCGGGACAGGGGGCAGGTGGCTACACCTTC. Amino acid sequence: CASSPGQGAGGYTF.

This clone was picked up one time. The rearrangement joins TRBV30 to TRBJ2-3, with 7 positions matching TRBD1. The germline V gene has CDR1 GTSNPN and CDR2 SVGIG (reference sequence). The CDR3 totals 13 residues. With V trimmed by 1 base and J by 5 bases, 3 bases remained unmatched. The CDR3 is CAWSEQGIDTQYF. CDR3 DNA sequence: TGTGCCTGGAGTGAACAGGGGATAGATACGCAGTATTTT.

J is TRBJ1-4 and V is TRBV6-2 or TRBV6-3, with TRBD1 matching over 8 bases. J lost 8 bases, V lost 0 bases, and 8 bases had no gene match. Germline CDR1 MNHEY, CDR2 SVGEGT. This CDR3 contains 16 residues. CDR3 nucleotides: TGTGCCAGCAGTTACTCGACTGGCGCAGGGGGCGAAAAACTGTTTTTT. Protein product: CASSYSTGAGGEKLFF.

This chain connects TRBV18 to TRBJ1-2, with 11 positions matching TRBD1. V gave up 2 bases and J gave up 4 bases; unmatched junction bases: 6. The CDR3 consists of 16 residues. Germline V CDR1 and CDR2: KGHSH, LQKENI. CDR3 bases: TGTGCCAGCTCACCAACGGACAGGGGGCTTATCTATGGCTACACCTTC. Translating it yields CASSPTDRGLIYGYTF. The full variable domain, completed using reference TRBV18 and TRBJ1-2, is NAGVMQNPRHLVRRRGQEARLRCSPMKGHSHVYWYRQLPEEGLKFMVYLQKENIIDESGMPKERFSAEFPKEGPSILRIQQVVRGDSAAYFCASSPTDRGLIYGYTFGSGTRLTVV.

This chain joins TRBV4-1 and TRBJ1-6; 9 nucleotides agree with TRBD1. From germline, CDR1 is MGHRA and CDR2 YSYEKL. This CDR3 comprises 16 residues. J was trimmed by 9 bases and V by 0 bases; bases with no gene match: 6. The CDR3 DNA reads TGCGCCAGCAGCCAAGATGGGACAGGGAGGAGTTCACCCCTCCACTTT. Translation: CASSQDGTGRSSPLHF.

The rearrangement links TRBV28 to TRBJ2-1; TRBD2 aligns across 15 bases. The CDR3 has 16 residues. J was trimmed by 7 bases and V by 5 bases; bases with no gene match: 6. From germline, CDR1 is MDHEN and CDR2 SYDVKM. The CDR3 is CASSPGLAGGWNEQFF. The CDR3 DNA reads as TGTGCCAGCAGTCCGGGACTAGCGGGAGGATGGAATGAGCAGTTCTTC.

This rearrangement joins TRBV5-1 to TRBJ1-4, with 7 bases matching TRBD1. This CDR3 comprises 16 residues. V was pared by 4 bases and J by 5 bases, with 11 bases of the junction left unmatched. Looked up from germline, CDR1 is SGHRS and CDR2 is YFSETQ. The CDR3 DNA is TGCGCCAGCAGCCCACTTCGACAGGGCCGGAATGAAAAACTGTTTTTT. This gives the protein CASSPLRQGRNEKLFF. The whole variable domain, remainder taken from reference TRBV5-1 and TRBJ1-4, is KAGVTQTPRYLIKTRGQQVTLSCSPISGHRSVSWYQQTPGQGLQFLFEYFSETQRNKGNFPGRFSGRQFSNSRSEMNVSTLELGDSALYLCASSPLRQGRNEKLFFGSGTQLSVL.

CDR3 in amino acids: CASSLSRQGIRTQYF. As DNA, the CDR3 is TGTGCCAGCAGTTTATCCCGACAGGGGATTAGGACCCAGTACTTC. V usage is TRBV28 and J usage is TRBJ2-5; 8 nucleotides line up with TRBD1. V dropped 1 base and J dropped 7; count of bases not matched to a gene: 8. The germline V gene encodes CDR1 MDHEN and CDR2 SYDVKM. The CDR3 is 15 amino acids.

This chain joins TRBV11-3 and TRBJ2-2; 7 nucleotides match TRBD2. The J segment lost 1 base and the V segment lost 5 bases, leaving 10 bases of the junction unmatched. The CDR3 has 17 amino acids. From germline, CDR1 is SGHNT and CDR2 YENEEA. CDR3 sequence (DNA): TGTGCCAGCAGCCGACGGGGCGGGAGTGGGAACACCGGGGAGCTGTTTTTT. Translating gives CASSRRGGSGNTGELFF. The whole variable domain, filled in from reference TRBV11-3 and TRBJ2-2, reads EAGVVQSPRYKIIEKKQPVAFWCNPISGHNTLYWYLQNLGQGPELLIRYENEEAVDDSQLPKDRFSAERLKGVDSTLKIQPAELGDSAVYLCASSRRGGSGNTGELFFGEGSRLTVL.

The J gene is TRBJ1-4, the V gene TRBV4-1, with D hard to call. Looked up from germline, CDR1 is MGHRA and CDR2 is YSYEKL. The CDR3 totals 15 residues. With 3 bases removed from V and 5 bases from J, the gap between germline ends came to 13 bases. CDR3 residues: CASSQQQRQNEKLFF. In nucleotides, the CDR3 is TGCGCCAGCAGCCAGCAGCAGCGTCAGAATGAAAAACTGTTTTTT.

This chain links TRBV6-5 with TRBJ2-3; perhaps TRBD2 as D (5 bases). CDR1 is MNHEY, CDR2 SVGAGI, per germline. Trimming removed 2 bases from V and 5 bases from J, with 14 bases in between. CDR3 size: 15 residues. Written as DNA, the CDR3 is TGTGCCAGCAGTTACATGTCCTCCGGGGTAGATACGCAGTATTTT. It is translated as CASSYMSSGVDTQYF.

The chain recombines TRBV3-1 (or the pseudogene TRBV3-2) with TRBJ1-1; a possible D gene is TRBD1 (5 bases). Germline V lookup: CDR1 LGHDT, CDR2 YNNKEL (reference sequence). Between the trimmed V and J ends, which lost 5 bases and 4 bases, there was a span of 14 bases. The CDR3 sequence is 14 residues long. Here the CDR3 reads CASSRGPTSTEAFF. CDR3 bases: TGTGCCAGCAGCAGGGGCCCCACGAGCACTGAAGCTTTCTTT.

The J gene is TRBJ1-2, the V gene TRBV27; no firm D call. Trimming removed 5 bases from V and 9 bases from J, with 22 bases in between. Per germline, CDR1 MNHEY and CDR2 SMNVEV (reference sequence). CDR3 length equals 15 residues. CDR3 DNA: TGTGCCAGCAGTGAACCGGGCCAAAAACGGGAGAGCTACACCTTC. This gives the protein CASSEPGQKRESYTF.

This chain joins TRBV6-1 and TRBJ2-3; the D is unclear. V shed 0 bases and J shed 0 bases, with 7 bases lying between them. This CDR3 is 15 amino acids long. Germline CDR1 reads MNHNS; CDR2 reads SASEGT. The CDR3 protein is CASSEAIASTDTQYF. The CDR3 nucleotides are TGTGCCAGCAGTGAAGCCATAGCTAGCACAGATACGCAGTATTTT.

This chain joins TRBV29-1 and TRBJ2-1; 8 bases agree with TRBD1. The CDR3 runs 14 residues. CDR1 and CDR2 from the germline V gene are SQVTM and ANQGSEA. Losses at the gene ends were 6 bases for V and 0 bases for J; bases not matched to a gene: 4. The CDR3, as DNA: TGCAGCGTCAAAACAGGGGGCTCCTACAATGAGCAGTTCTTC. Amino acid sequence: CSVKTGGSYNEQFF.